The T cell receptor beta chain described here comes from a study of regulatory T cells in long-lasting Graves disease. The time point here: persistent/refractory GD, antithyroid drugs over 5 years with positive TRAb. PBMCs provided the RNA from which the TCR library was made. General study results and limits: Comparison showed that persistent patients shared more public clonotypes (2,741) than new patients (roughly 1,000). Since the sample size was small, accuracy may have been reduced.

On this clonotype: Its antigen is still unknown.

CDR3 regions were amplified by Arm-PCR using iRepertoire HTBI primers to build TCR beta libraries. MiXCR, applied by TCRdb to the multiplex PCR reads, yields one record per CDR3 protein. Among fewer than 450,000 distinct CDR3 sequences listed, under 25% were seen once. Looked up from germline, CDR1 is SGHVS and CDR2 is FQNEAQ. The V end lost 0 bases, the J end lost 4 bases, and 9 bases lay between the germline ends. This CDR3 region has 15 residues. This receptor was identified in a female donor with Graves disease. The starting material was peripheral blood mononuclear cells (PBMCs), obtained when the disease was refractory, from a patient treated with antithyroid drugs. The chain combines TRBV7-8 with TRBJ2-2, with D possibly matching TRBD2 (5 bases). The CDR3 is CASSLAAGGTGELFF. For the CDR3, the DNA is TGTGCCAGCAGCTTAGCGGCGGGTGGCACCGGGGAGCTGTTTTTT. Variable domain in full (rest from reference TRBV7-8 and TRBJ2-2): GAGVSQSPRYKVAKRGQDVALRCDPISGHVSLFWYQQALGQGPEFLTYFQNEAQLDKSGLPSDRFFAERPEGSVSTLKIQRTQQEDSAVYLCASSLAAGGTGELFFGEGSRLTVL.